The clone carrying this TCR beta chain is medium-sized by share. The antigen is undetermined. The sample comes from a study of spatial heterogeneity in lung cancer. Study-wide context: The library had UMIs, and each TCR and UMI pair averaged more than ten raw reads. General study findings and limits: Counts that tracked tumor mutation counts were those of expanded intratumoral alpha and beta TCRs.

One entry per CDR3 protein, called by TCRdb with MiXCR from the 5' RACE reads. The sample carries roughly 5,700 distinct CDR3 sequences, around 15% recorded once. The CDR3 is made up of 15 amino acids. Germline V gene data show CDR1 as SEHNR and CDR2 as FQNEAQ (reference sequence). Trimming cost V 4 bases and J 1 base, with 12 bases left between them. The time point here: sample taken at primary tumor resection. Samples were obtained from some 72 donors, all untreated early-stage non-small cell lung cancer patients. Whole RNA was taken from tumor, nontumor lung or frozen PBMC; it was then sequenced unsorted.

The source is a female donor with early-stage non-small cell lung cancer. Here the sequenced sample was lung tumor tissue, taken at surgery. This rearrangement joins TRBV7-9 to TRBJ2-3, with a weak D call TRBD1 (5 bases). The CDR3 spells CASSSTLQGTDTQYF. The CDR3 DNA reads TGTGCCAGCAGCTCAACTTTACAGGGCACAGATACGCAGTATTTT.